This T cell receptor beta chain was observed in a study of STAT5B mutations in CD4+ large granular lymphocyte leukemia. Overall study results and limits: 8/27 top patient clones versus 2/35 control clones were TRBV06-family. CD4-sorted patient repertoires seemed more clonal than healthy CD4+ repertoires. The CD4+ versus CD8+ T-LGLL clonality difference may reflect limited sample size.

Repertoires were generated with immunoSEQ multiplex PCR, while TCRdb's copy carries only in-frame clones and drops some. The sample comprises around 29,000 clones, around 80% of which are singletons, and under 1.2% rests with the top ten. V lost 5 bases, J lost 6 bases, and 8 bases stayed unmatched. The CDR3 has 14 amino acids. CDR1 is SGHVS, CDR2 FQNEAQ, per germline. With respect to this clone: The antigen is undetermined.

Healthy controls were blood donor buffy coats. The chain carries TRBV7-8 and TRBJ2-7; 9 bases are a match to TRBD1. Sequenced material: CD4+ T cells from blood buffy coats. The receptor comes from a human donor in good health. CDR3 nucleotide sequence: TGTGCCAGCAGCACTAATCCGGGACAGGGCGAGCAGTACGTC. Translation: CASSTNPGQGEQYV.